This TCR beta chain was sequenced for a study of tumor and adjacent non-tumor tissue in lung cancer. Study information: Stage I to III disease affected over nine men and about five women aged about 31 to 85.

The template was RNA from unsorted bulk tissue. The CDR3 spans 16 residues. Germline CDR1 is MGHRA and CDR2 is YSYEKL. Trimming removed 5 bases from V and 4 bases from J; junction bases left unmatched: 9. TCRbeta libraries were built with three rounds of nested PCR, modified from ARM-PCR. TCRdb reprocessed the multiplex PCR reads with MiXCR, giving one entry per CDR3 protein. Found here are some 77,000 distinct CDR3 sequences, roughly 75% of them singletons; the top ten hold about 12%. In this sample, this clonotype turned up many times. The source of this sequence is a woman between 65 and 79 years old with non-small cell lung cancer. The sequenced material came from lung tumor tissue. The V call is TRBV4-1, the J call TRBJ1-1; 11 nucleotides agree with TRBD1. CDR3 sequence (DNA): TGCGCCAGCAGCTGGACAGGGGGCGACGAGGGCACTGAAGCTTTCTTT. Translated, it gives CASSWTGGDEGTEAFF.